One sample yielded the 26 T cell receptor beta chains listed below, sequenced in a study of cytomegalovirus exposure and HLA in healthy donors. In the PCR, 60 Vbeta and 13 Jbeta primers were used. Profiled with immunoSEQ multiplex PCR; TCRdb holds only in-frame clones, not every one. The sample shows under 200,000 clones, 71% of them seen only once. The sample consisted of PBMCs. The receptors here all came from a woman under 40 in good health and CMV-seronegative.

The rearrangement joins TRBV13 to TRBJ2-1; 7 bases align to TRBD2. Germline V gene lookup returns CDR1 PRHDT and CDR2 FYEKMQ (reference sequence). The CDR3 spans 13 residues. Trimming took 6 bases from V and 10 from J; bases not matched to a gene: 9. CDR3 bases: TGTGCCAGCAGGAGGGCCGGGGGAGGGGAGCAGTTCTTC. Translated, it gives CASRRAGGGEQFF.

The chain uses TRBV13 and TRBJ1-3; a possible D gene is TRBD1 (6 bases). The CDR3 length is 14 residues. V shed 4 bases and J shed 4 bases, with 11 bases lying between them. Germline CDR1 is PRHDT and CDR2 is FYEKMQ (reference sequence). The chain's CDR3 is CASSYRTEGNTIYF. The DNA for the CDR3 is TGTGCCAGCAGCTACCGGACAGAAGGAAACACCATATATTTT.

The chain is built from TRBV5-8 and TRBJ1-2; D not certain. From germline, CDR1 is SGHTS and CDR2 YDEGEE. V lost 2 bases, J lost 8 bases, and 4 bases lay in between. There are 10 residues in the CDR3. Here the CDR3 reads CASSFGGYTF. The CDR3 DNA sequence: TGTGCCAGCAGCTTCGGGGGCTACACCTTC. Full variable domain (missing parts from reference TRBV5-8 and TRBJ1-2): EAGVTQSPTHLIKTRGQQATLRCSPISGHTSVYWYQQALGLGLQFLLWYDEGEERNRGNFPPRFSGRQFPNYSSELNVNALELEDSALYLCASSFGGYTFGSGTRLTVV.

The chain combines TRBV6-6 with TRBJ2-3, with 8 bases aligning to TRBD2. Trimming at V came to 0 bases and at J to 5 bases, leaving 4 bases not matched to a gene. The CDR3 has 15 residues. CDR1 is MNHNY and CDR2 is SVGAGI in the germline V gene (reference sequence). DNA for the CDR3: TGTGCCAGCAGTTACTCGCAGCGGGGGAAAGATACGCAGTATTTT. Translation: CASSYSQRGKDTQYF.

This clone has only a few counts. The J gene is TRBJ2-3, the V gene TRBV4-3, with TRBD2 identical over 7 bases. The CDR3 has 14 amino acids. Germline CDR1 reads LGHNA; CDR2 reads YSLEER. V gave up 5 bases and J gave up 2 bases; unmatched junction bases: 4. The CDR3 region has the DNA TGCGCCAGCAGCAACCGGGACTACACAGATACGCAGTATTTT. This gives the protein CASSNRDYTDTQYF.

The chain combines TRBV11-2 with TRBJ2-5; D possibly corresponds to TRBD1 (5 bases). The CDR3 is 14 amino acids. CDR1 SGHAT and CDR2 FQNNGV come from the germline V gene. Trimming stripped 1 base from V and 4 bases from J, with 10 bases between. The DNA of the CDR3 is TGTGCCAGCAGCTTAGGATTAAGGGGAGAGACCCAGTACTTC. Protein sequence: CASSLGLRGETQYF. The variable domain in full, with the rest retrieved from reference TRBV11-2 and TRBJ2-5, is EAGVAQSPRYKIIEKRQSVAFWCNPISGHATLYWYQQILGQGPKLLIQFQNNGVVDDSQLPKDRFSAERLKGVDSTLKIQPAKLEDSAVYLCASSLGLRGETQYFGPGTRLLVL.

The rearrangement uses TRBV5-6 and TRBJ2-5, with 7 positions matching TRBD1. CDR3 length: 13 amino acids. The ends lost 5 bases at V and 2 bases at J; junction bases unmatched: 3. The germline gives CDR1 SGHDT, CDR2 YYEEEE. Here the CDR3 reads CASRSTGQETQYF. For the CDR3, the DNA is TGTGCCAGCAGGTCGACAGGGCAAGAGACCCAGTACTTC.

The chain joins TRBV7-3 to TRBJ2-2, with 8 bases identical to TRBD1. The CDR3 covers 15 residues. With V trimmed by 2 bases and J by 6 bases, 5 bases remained unmatched. Germline values: CDR1 SGHTA, CDR2 FQGTGA. DNA of the CDR3: TGTGCCAGCAGCTTAGCCACGACAGGGGCCGGGGAGCTGTTTTTT. The encoded protein is CASSLATTGAGELFF.

A remark on this clone: The sample contains more than one DNA sequence encoding this CDR3. The chain couples TRBV28 to TRBJ2-7; no reliable D call. Trimming shortened V by 3 bases and J by 0 bases, and 3 bases separated the two germline ends. This CDR3 is 12 amino acids long. Per the germline V gene, CDR1 is MDHEN and CDR2 is SYDVKM. The CDR3 is CASSFSSYEQYF. CDR3 sequence (DNA): TGTGCCAGCAGTTTCTCCTCCTACGAGCAGTACTTC.

There are a few counts of this clone. The chain carries TRBV12-5 and TRBJ1-1, with D maybe TRBD1 (6 bases). CDR1 and CDR2 from the germline V gene are LGHNT and FRNRAP. Trimming removed 1 base at V and 4 bases at J, with 16 bases between. The CDR3 runs to 16 residues. CDR3 residues: CASGLGTQGIFTEAFF. CDR3 coding DNA: TGTGCTAGTGGTTTGGGGACACAGGGTATCTTCACTGAAGCTTTCTTT.

The V gene is TRBV14, the J gene TRBJ2-1; D is unclear. The CDR3 loop spans 14 amino acids. Trimming removed 0 bases from V and 3 bases from J, with 6 bases in between. Germline CDR1 and CDR2: SGHDN and FVKESK. The CDR3, as DNA: TGTGCCAGCAGCCAAGAACGACTCTACAATGAGCAGTTCTTC. Protein: CASSQERLYNEQFF.

The chain combines TRBV11-2 with TRBJ1-1; D gene ambiguous. The CDR3 loop spans 13 amino acids. Per germline, CDR1 SGHAT and CDR2 FQNNGV. The V end was cut by 1 base, the J end by 5 bases, with 8 bases between. The CDR3 region has the DNA TGTGCCAGCAGCTTAGCCGGGGAGACTGAAGCTTTCTTT. Translated, it gives CASSLAGETEAFF.

This clone was counted between two and nine times. V is TRBV28 and J is TRBJ1-2, with TRBD1 identical over 8 bases. Germline CDR1 is MDHEN and CDR2 is SYDVKM. V was pared by 4 bases and J by 8 bases, with 15 bases of the junction left unmatched. The CDR3 is 16 residues long. CDR3 nucleotides: TGTGCCAGCAGTTCGGGGGGTGCCAGGGGGCCCGGAGGCTACACCTTC. Amino acid sequence: CASSSGGARGPGGYTF.

The chain combines TRBV27 with TRBJ2-1; D gene ambiguous. Germline V lookup: CDR1 MNHEY, CDR2 SMNVEV (reference sequence). V lost 0 bases and J lost 4, with 7 bases in between. The CDR3 runs to 14 residues. CDR3: CASSLSAVYNEQFF. The DNA of the CDR3 is TGTGCCAGCAGTTTATCCGCAGTTTACAATGAGCAGTTCTTC.

J is TRBJ2-1 and V is TRBV13; 12 bases are a match to TRBD1. CDR3 length: 16 amino acids. Germline loops: CDR1 PRHDT, CDR2 FYEKMQ (reference sequence). V lost 4 bases and J lost 8; bases outside the gene matches: 9. The CDR3 nucleotides are TGTGCCAGCAGCTATCTCCGGGACAGGGGGCGCGATGAGCAGTTCTTC. Its translation: CASSYLRDRGRDEQFF.

The J gene is TRBJ2-3, the V gene TRBV14; D unresolved. This CDR3 is built from 12 residues. Germline V gene data show CDR1 as SGHDN and CDR2 as FVKESK. V gave up 4 bases and J gave up 8 bases, with 10 bases separating them. In DNA, the CDR3 is TGTGCCAGCAGCCGAACTCTAGTTACGCAGTATTTT. Protein sequence: CASSRTLVTQYF.

V is TRBV7-2 and J is TRBJ2-2; 7 nucleotides match TRBD2. The ends lost 6 bases at V and 1 base at J; junction bases unmatched: 5. The CDR3 is 15 amino acids. CDR1 is SGHTA and CDR2 is FQGNSA in the germline V gene. The CDR3 spells CASRFSGGNTGELFF. CDR3 nucleotides: TGTGCCAGCAGGTTTTCGGGAGGGAACACCGGGGAGCTGTTTTTT. Together with reference TRBV7-2 and TRBJ2-2, the CDR3 gives the full variable domain: GAGVSQSPSNKVTEKGKDVELRCDPISGHTALYWYRQSLGQGLEFLIYFQGNSAPDKSGLPSDRFSAERTGGSVSTLTIQRTQQEDSAVYLCASRFSGGNTGELFFGEGSRLTVL.

Comments on this clone: This same CDR3 is encoded by further DNA sequences in the sample. This sequence joins TRBV7-9 and TRBJ1-4; TRBD1 aligns across 9 bases. CDR3 length: 15 amino acids. Looked up from germline, CDR1 is SEHNR and CDR2 is FQNEAQ (reference sequence). V shed 5 bases and J 9 bases; nucleotides not matched to a gene: 10. The DNA for the CDR3 is TGTGCCAGCAGCCAGGGAGGACAGGGGACTAAAAAACTGTTTTTT. It yields the protein CASSQGGQGTKKLFF. Based on the CDR3 plus reference TRBV7-9 and TRBJ1-4, the full variable domain is DTGVSQNPRHKITKRGQNVTFRCDPISEHNRLYWYRQTLGQGPEFLTYFQNEAQLEKSRLLSDRFSAERPKGSFSTLEIQRTEQGDSAMYLCASSQGGQGTKKLFFGSGTQLSVL.

The V call is TRBV28, the J call TRBJ1-2; the match to TRBD1 covers 8 bases. V shed 8 bases and J 2 bases; nucleotides not matched to a gene: 4. The CDR3 is 13 amino acids. Germline lookup yields CDR1 MDHEN and CDR2 SYDVKM. Here the CDR3 reads CASGRQGNYGYTF. CDR3 DNA sequence: TGTGCCAGCGGAAGACAGGGGAACTATGGCTACACCTTC.

This chain connects TRBV4-3 to TRBJ2-5, with D possibly TRBD2 on 5 matching bases. The CDR3 sequence is 17 residues long. V lost 2 bases and J 2 bases, leaving 18 bases between the germline ends. Germline CDR1 reads LGHNA; CDR2 reads YSLEER. The CDR3 protein is CASSQSLGAEAQETQYF. The DNA of the CDR3 is TGCGCCAGCAGCCAATCCCTAGGAGCGGAGGCTCAAGAGACCCAGTACTTC.

The chain joins TRBV11-2 to TRBJ1-5; 7 bases match TRBD1. The J segment lost 3 bases and the V segment lost 5 bases, leaving 7 bases of the junction unmatched. Germline values: CDR1 SGHAT, CDR2 FQNNGV. This CDR3 contains 15 residues. CDR3 bases: TGTGCCAGCAGCCAGAGGGGGCAAGCCAATCAGCCCCAGCATTTT. Protein: CASSQRGQANQPQHF.

The chain uses TRBV10-3 and TRBJ2-1, with 7 bases identical to TRBD2. Germline assignment: CDR1 ENHRY and CDR2 SYGVKD. The junction had 4 bases not matched to a gene; V was cut back by 2 bases and J by 0 bases. The CDR3 has 16 residues. The CDR3 DNA is TGTGCCATCAGTGAGCTTCCTAGCGGCTCCTACAATGAGCAGTTCTTC. It yields the protein CAISELPSGSYNEQFF.

The chain couples TRBV9 to TRBJ2-2; maybe TRBD1 (5 bases). The CDR3 sequence is 11 residues long. The V and J ends lost 7 bases and 6 bases respectively, with 7 bases between them. Germline V lookup: CDR1 SGDLS, CDR2 YYNGEE. Here the CDR3 reads CASQGSGELFF. In DNA, the CDR3 is TGTGCCAGCCAGGGTTCCGGGGAGCTGTTTTTT.

The V and J genes are TRBV7-8 and TRBJ1-1, with unresolved D. The CDR3 is made up of 11 amino acids. Germline V lookup: CDR1 SGHVS, CDR2 FQNEAQ. The V gene lost 3 bases and the J gene lost 7 bases, with 6 bases spanning the gap. CDR3 protein: CASSFRGEAFF. CDR3 DNA sequence: TGTGCCAGCAGCTTTCGGGGTGAAGCTTTCTTT.

The V and J genes are TRBV29-1 and TRBJ2-7, with D tentatively TRBD1 (6 bases). In germline, CDR1 is SQVTM, CDR2 ANQGSEA. The CDR3 consists of 14 residues. Trimming cost V 6 bases and J 0 bases, with 15 bases left between them. CDR3 region: CSVSQGISSYEQYF. CDR3 DNA: TGCAGCGTATCTCAGGGGATTAGCTCCTACGAGCAGTACTTC.

This clone was counted a few times. The chain joins TRBV7-8 to TRBJ1-1, with TRBD1 matching 7 bases. The J segment lost 2 bases and the V segment lost 5 bases, leaving 5 bases of the junction unmatched. Germline V gene data show CDR1 as SGHVS and CDR2 as FQNEAQ. This CDR3 is 14 amino acids long. CDR3 sequence: CASSEDRLNTEAFF. The CDR3 region has the DNA TGTGCCAGCAGCGAGGACAGGCTTAACACTGAAGCTTTCTTT. The variable domain in full, completed from reference TRBV7-8 and TRBJ1-1, reads GAGVSQSPRYKVAKRGQDVALRCDPISGHVSLFWYQQALGQGPEFLTYFQNEAQLDKSGLPSDRFFAERPEGSVSTLKIQRTQQEDSAVYLCASSEDRLNTEAFFGQGTRLTVV.